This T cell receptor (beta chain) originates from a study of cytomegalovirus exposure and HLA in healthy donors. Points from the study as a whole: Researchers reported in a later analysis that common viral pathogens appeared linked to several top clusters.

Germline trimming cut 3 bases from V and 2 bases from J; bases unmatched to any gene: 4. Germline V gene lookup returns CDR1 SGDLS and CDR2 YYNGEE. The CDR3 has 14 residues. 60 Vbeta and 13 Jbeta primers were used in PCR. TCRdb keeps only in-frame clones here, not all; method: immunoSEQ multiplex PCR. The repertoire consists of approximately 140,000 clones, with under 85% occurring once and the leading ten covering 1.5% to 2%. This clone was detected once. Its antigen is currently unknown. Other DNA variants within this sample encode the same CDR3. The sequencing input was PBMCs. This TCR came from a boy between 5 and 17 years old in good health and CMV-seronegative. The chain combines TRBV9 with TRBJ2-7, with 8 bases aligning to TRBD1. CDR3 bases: TGTGCCAGCAGCGCCGGACAGGGTACCTACGAGCAGTACTTC. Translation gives CASSAGQGTYEQYF.